This T cell receptor (beta chain) appears in the sequencing data of a study of blood T cell repertoires in COVID-19. About the study: Sample material is recorded as cDNA or gDNA derived from T cells, B-cell-depleted T cells, or PBMCs.

In the authors' methods: Reference gene primer amplification gave nucleated cell count estimates. Clones were read by immunoSEQ multiplex PCR, and TCRdb kept only the in-frame ones, dropping some. The V and J calls and clone size are taken from that table; D and trimming were inferred from the DNA. The sample yields 150,000 to 200,000 clones, around 80% seen once. Cohorts were assigned according to the clinical history that participants reported. The study counted Cohort 3 donors as recovered given two negative PCRs, clearance, or symptom resolution. This CDR3 has 14 residues. Germline lookup yields CDR1 LGHDT and CDR2 YNNKEL (reference sequence). Trimming left V 2 bases short and J 10 bases short, with 15 bases between.

This clonotype was obtained from a woman in her sixties or seventies who had recovered from COVID-19. The material sequenced was PBMCs or T cells enriched from blood (not recorded which). The rearrangement links TRBV3-1 (or the pseudogene TRBV3-2) to TRBJ1-5; D remains unclear. The CDR3 DNA sequence: TGTGCCAGCAGCCAAACGTACGGGGATCTACCCCAGCATTTT. It encodes CASSQTYGDLPQHF.